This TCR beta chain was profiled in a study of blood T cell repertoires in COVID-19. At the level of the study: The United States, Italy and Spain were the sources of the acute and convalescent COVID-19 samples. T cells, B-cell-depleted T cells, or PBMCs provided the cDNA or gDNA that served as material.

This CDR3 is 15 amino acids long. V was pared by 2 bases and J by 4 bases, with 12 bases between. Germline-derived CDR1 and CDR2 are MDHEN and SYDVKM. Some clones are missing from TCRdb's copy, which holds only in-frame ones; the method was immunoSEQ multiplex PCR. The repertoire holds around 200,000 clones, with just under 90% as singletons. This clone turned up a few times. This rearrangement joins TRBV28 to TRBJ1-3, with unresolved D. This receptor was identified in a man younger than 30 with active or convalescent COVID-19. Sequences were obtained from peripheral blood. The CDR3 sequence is CASSLPGSTGNTIYF. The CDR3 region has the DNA TGTGCCAGCAGTTTACCGGGGAGTACCGGAAACACCATATATTTT.